The 5 T cell receptor beta chains in this list originate from one sample, sequenced in a study of blood T cell repertoires in COVID-19 (dated by TCRdb to about 2020). The library was made by the immunoSEQ multiplex PCR assay. TCRdb holds this immuneACCESS table with in-frame rearrangements only. Some clones are missing; in checked studies, unresolved V genes explain under half, and the rest has no known cause. The sample table records a few hundred thousand clones; about 90% of these occur just once. The ten most abundant clones make up more than 1% of the sample. The sequenced sample was PBMCs or T cells enriched from blood (not recorded which). Receptors originate from a human donor in a cohort exposed to, infected with or recovered from COVID-19 (not recorded which). The donor label of this sample is uncertain.

The genes are TRBV7-9 and TRBJ1-1; 10 bases line up with TRBD1. This CDR3 region has 15 residues. Per germline, CDR1 SEHNR and CDR2 FQNEAQ (reference sequence). J gave up 1 base and V 5 bases, and 4 bases lay outside the gene matches. Written as DNA, the CDR3 is TGTGCCAGCAGCCCGGGGGACAGGGGGAACACTGAAGCTTTCTTT. As protein: CASSPGDRGNTEAFF.

In regard to this clone: Other DNA sequences in the same sample also yield this CDR3. The chain combines TRBV19 with TRBJ2-7; 7 bases align to TRBD1. The CDR3 has 14 amino acids. CDR1 and CDR2 (germline): LNHDA, SQIVND (reference sequence). V shed 3 bases and J 2 bases; nucleotides not matched to a gene: 4. DNA for the CDR3: TGTGCCAGTAGTATTGGCACAGGGGCCTACGAGCAGTACTTC. Protein sequence: CASSIGTGAYEQYF.

The J gene is TRBJ2-1, the V gene TRBV7-3; 10 positions match TRBD2. Germline trimming cut 2 bases from V and 6 bases from J; bases unmatched to any gene: 4. CDR1 SGHTA and CDR2 FQGTGA come from the germline V gene. The CDR3 totals 15 residues. CDR3 DNA sequence: TGTGCCAGCAGCTTAGTACTAGCGGGGACCAATGAGCAGTTCTTC. As protein: CASSLVLAGTNEQFF. Supplemented by reference TRBV7-3 and TRBJ2-1, the full variable domain reads GAGVSQTPSNKVTEKGKYVELRCDPISGHTALYWYRQSLGQGPEFLIYFQGTGAADDSGLPNDRFFAVRPEGSVSTLKIQRTERGDSAVYLCASSLVLAGTNEQFFGPGTRLTVL.

The chain couples TRBV5-1 to TRBJ1-1; 8 positions match TRBD1. This CDR3 has 11 amino acids. Trimming removed 7 bases from V and 11 bases from J; junction bases left unmatched: 7. Germline V gives CDR1 SGHRS, CDR2 YFSETQ. DNA of the CDR3: TGCGCCAGCGCGGCGACAGGGGTTGCTTTCTTT. Translation gives CASAATGVAFF. Based on the CDR3 plus reference TRBV5-1 and TRBJ1-1, the full variable domain is KAGVTQTPRYLIKTRGQQVTLSCSPISGHRSVSWYQQTPGQGLQFLFEYFSETQRNKGNFPGRFSGRQFSNSRSEMNVSTLELGDSALYLCASAATGVAFFGQGTRLTVV.

This chain uses TRBV25-1 with TRBJ2-2; D might be TRBD1 (6 bases). Trimming stripped 0 bases from V and 1 base from J, with 12 bases between. The V gene's germline CDR1 is MGHDK and CDR2 SYGVNS. CDR3 size: 17 residues. The CDR3 spells CASSEYVRGRNTGELFF. The CDR3 bases are TGTGCCAGCAGTGAATATGTGAGGGGGAGGAACACCGGGGAGCTGTTTTTT.